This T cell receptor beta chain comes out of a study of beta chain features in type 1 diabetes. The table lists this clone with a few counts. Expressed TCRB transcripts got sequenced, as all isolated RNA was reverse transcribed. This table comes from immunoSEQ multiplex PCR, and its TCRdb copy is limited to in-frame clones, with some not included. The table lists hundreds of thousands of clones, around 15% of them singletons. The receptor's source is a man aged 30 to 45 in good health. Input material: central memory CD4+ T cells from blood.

Here the CDR3 reads CASSLRPPGTGNEKLFF. DNA of the CDR3: TGCGCCAGCAGCCTACGTCCGCCAGGGACGGGGAATGAAAAACTGTTTTTT. The chain has TRBV4-3 and TRBJ1-4; weak D call: TRBD1 (5 bases). The CDR3 is 17 residues long. CDR1 and CDR2 (germline): LGHNA, YSLEER. V was clipped by 4 bases and J by 5 bases, with 20 bases between them.